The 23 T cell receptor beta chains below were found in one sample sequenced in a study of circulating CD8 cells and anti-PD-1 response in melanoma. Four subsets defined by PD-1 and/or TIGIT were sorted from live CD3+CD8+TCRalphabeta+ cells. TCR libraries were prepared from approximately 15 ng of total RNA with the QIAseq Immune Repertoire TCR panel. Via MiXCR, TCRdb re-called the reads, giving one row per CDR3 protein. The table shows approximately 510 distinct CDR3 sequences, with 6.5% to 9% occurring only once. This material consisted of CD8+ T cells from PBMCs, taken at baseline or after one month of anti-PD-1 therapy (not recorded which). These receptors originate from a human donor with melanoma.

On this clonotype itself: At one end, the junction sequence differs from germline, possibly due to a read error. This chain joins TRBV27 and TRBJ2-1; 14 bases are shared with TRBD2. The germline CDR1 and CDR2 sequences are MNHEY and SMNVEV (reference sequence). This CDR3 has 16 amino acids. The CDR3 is CVSSLGTSGGVNEQFF. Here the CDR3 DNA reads TGTGTCAGCAGTTTAGGGACTAGCGGGGGAGTCAATGAGCAGTTCTTC.

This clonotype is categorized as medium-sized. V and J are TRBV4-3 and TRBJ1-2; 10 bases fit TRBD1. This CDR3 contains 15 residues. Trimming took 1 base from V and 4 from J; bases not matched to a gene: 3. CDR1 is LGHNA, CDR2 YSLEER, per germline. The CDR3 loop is CASSQGQGASYGYTF. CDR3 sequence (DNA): TGCGCCAGCAGCCAAGGACAGGGGGCGAGCTATGGCTACACCTTC.

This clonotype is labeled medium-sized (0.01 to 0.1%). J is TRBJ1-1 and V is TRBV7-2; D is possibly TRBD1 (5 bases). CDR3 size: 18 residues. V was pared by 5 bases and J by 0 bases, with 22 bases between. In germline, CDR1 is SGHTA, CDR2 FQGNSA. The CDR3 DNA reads TGTGCCAGCAGCCAAAGCGGCCCAGGGCGTTTTATGAACACTGAAGCTTTCTTT. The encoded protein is CASSQSGPGRFMNTEAFF. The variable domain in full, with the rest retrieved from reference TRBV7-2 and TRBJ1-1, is GAGVSQSPSNKVTEKGKDVELRCDPISGHTALYWYRQSLGQGLEFLIYFQGNSAPDKSGLPSDRFSAERTGGSVSTLTIQRTQQEDSAVYLCASSQSGPGRFMNTEAFFGQGTRLTVV.

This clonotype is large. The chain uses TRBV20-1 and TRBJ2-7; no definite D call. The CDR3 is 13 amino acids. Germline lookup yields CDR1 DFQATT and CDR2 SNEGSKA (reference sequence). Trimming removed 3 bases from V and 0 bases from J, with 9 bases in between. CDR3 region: CSASSRSSYEQYF. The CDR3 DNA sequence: TGCAGTGCTAGTTCCAGGAGCTCCTACGAGCAGTACTTC.

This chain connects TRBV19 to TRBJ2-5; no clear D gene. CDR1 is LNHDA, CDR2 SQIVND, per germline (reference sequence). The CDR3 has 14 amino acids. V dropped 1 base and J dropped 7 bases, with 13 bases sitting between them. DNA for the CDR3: TGTGCCAGTAGTATAGTAGCAGCAAGAGCGACCCAGTACTTC. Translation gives CASSIVAARATQYF.

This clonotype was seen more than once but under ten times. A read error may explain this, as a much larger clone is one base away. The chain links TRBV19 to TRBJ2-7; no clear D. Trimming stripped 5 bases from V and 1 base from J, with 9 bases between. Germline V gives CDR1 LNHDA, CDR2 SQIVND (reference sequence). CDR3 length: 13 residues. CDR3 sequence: CASSPMLSYEQYF. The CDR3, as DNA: TGTGCCAGTAGTCCCATGTTGTCCTACGAGCAGTACTTC.

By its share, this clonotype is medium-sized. In DNA form, the CDR3 reads TGTGCCAGCAGTGACCCTATTCAGTCCTACGAGCAGTACTTC. It encodes CASSDPIQSYEQYF. The chain uses TRBV27 and TRBJ2-7; no reliable D call. The CDR3 contains 14 residues. V lost 5 bases and J 1 base, leaving 12 bases between the germline ends. Germline CDR1 is MNHEY and CDR2 is SMNVEV (reference sequence).

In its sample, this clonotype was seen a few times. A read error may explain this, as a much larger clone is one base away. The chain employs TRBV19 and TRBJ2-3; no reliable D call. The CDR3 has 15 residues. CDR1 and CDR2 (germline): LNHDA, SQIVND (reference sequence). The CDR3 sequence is CSSSIGNSRTDTQYF. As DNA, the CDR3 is TGTTCCAGTAGTATTGGTAATTCTCGCACAGATACGCAGTATTTT.

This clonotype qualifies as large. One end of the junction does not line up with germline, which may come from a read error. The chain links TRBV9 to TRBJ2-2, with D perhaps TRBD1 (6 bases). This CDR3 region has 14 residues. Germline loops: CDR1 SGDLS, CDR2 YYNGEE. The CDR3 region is CATSLSTGIGELFF. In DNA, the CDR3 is TGTGCCACCAGCTTAAGTACAGGGATCGGGGAGCTGTTTTTT. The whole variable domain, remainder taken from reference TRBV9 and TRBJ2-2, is DSGVTQTPKHLITATGQRVTLRCSPRSGDLSVYWYQQSLDQGLQFLIQYYNGEERAKGNILERFSAQQFPDLHSELNLSSLELGDSALYFCATSLSTGIGELFFGEGSRLTVL.

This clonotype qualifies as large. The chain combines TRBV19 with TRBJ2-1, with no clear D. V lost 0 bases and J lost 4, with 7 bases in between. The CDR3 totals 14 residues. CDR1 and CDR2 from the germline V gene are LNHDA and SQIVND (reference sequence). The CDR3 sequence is CASSIDSSYNEQFF. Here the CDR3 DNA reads TGTGCCAGTAGTATAGATAGCTCGTACAATGAGCAGTTCTTC.

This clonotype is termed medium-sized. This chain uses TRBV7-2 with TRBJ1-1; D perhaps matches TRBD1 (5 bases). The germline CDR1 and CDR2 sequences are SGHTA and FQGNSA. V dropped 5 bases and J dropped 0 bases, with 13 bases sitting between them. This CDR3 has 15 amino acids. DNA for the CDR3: TGTGCCAGCAGCCAATTTAGGGGAATGAACACTGAAGCTTTCTTT. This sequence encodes CASSQFRGMNTEAFF.

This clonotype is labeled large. This chain's CDR3 is CASSSGNSPLHF. DNA of the CDR3: TGTGCCAGCAGCTCCGGGAATTCACCCCTCCACTTT. The chain is built from TRBV5-5 and TRBJ1-6; D gene unclear. Trimming removed 3 bases at V and 7 bases at J, with 5 bases between. CDR3 size: 12 residues. The germline gives CDR1 SGHKS, CDR2 YYEKEE (reference sequence).

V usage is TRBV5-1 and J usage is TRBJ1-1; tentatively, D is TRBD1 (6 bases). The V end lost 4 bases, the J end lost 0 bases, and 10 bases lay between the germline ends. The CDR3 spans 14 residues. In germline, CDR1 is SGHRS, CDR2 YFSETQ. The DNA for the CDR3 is TGCGCCAGCAGCCTACAGGGAGTGAACACTGAAGCTTTCTTT. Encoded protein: CASSLQGVNTEAFF.

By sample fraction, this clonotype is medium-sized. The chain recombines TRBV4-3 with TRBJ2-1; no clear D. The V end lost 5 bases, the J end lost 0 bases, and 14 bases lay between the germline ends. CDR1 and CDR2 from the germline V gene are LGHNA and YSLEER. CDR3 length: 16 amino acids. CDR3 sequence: CASSLGPDSSYNEQFF. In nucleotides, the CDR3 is TGCGCCAGCAGCTTAGGACCAGATAGCTCCTACAATGAGCAGTTCTTC.

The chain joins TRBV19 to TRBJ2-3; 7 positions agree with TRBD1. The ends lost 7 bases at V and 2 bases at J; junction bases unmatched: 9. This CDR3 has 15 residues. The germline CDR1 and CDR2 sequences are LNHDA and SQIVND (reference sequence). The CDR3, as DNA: TGTGCCAGTACCCTGGGGACAGCTTACACAGATACGCAGTATTTT. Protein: CASTLGTAYTDTQYF.

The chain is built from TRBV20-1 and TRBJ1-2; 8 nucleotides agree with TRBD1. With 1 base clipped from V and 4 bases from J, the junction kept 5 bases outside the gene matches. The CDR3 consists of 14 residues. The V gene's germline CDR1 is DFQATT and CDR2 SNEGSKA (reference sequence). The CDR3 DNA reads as TGCAGTGCTAGAGTGACAGGGGAACCCTATGGCTACACCTTC. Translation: CSARVTGEPYGYTF.

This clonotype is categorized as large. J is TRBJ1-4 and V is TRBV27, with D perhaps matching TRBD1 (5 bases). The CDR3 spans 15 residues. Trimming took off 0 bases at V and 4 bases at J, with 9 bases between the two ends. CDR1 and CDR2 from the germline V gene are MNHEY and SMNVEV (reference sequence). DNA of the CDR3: TGTGCCAGCAGTTTATCCGGGACCTATAATGAAAAACTGTTTTTT. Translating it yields CASSLSGTYNEKLFF.

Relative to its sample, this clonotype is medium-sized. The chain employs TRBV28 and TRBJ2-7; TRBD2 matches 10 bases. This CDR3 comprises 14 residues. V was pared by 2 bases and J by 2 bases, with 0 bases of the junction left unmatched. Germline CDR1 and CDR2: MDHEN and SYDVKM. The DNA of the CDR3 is TGTGCCAGCAGTTTACTAGCGGGAGCCTACGAGCAGTACTTC. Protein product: CASSLLAGAYEQYF. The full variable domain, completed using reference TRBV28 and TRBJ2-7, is DVKVTQSSRYLVKRTGEKVFLECVQDMDHENMFWYRQDPGLGLRLIYFSYDVKMKEKGDIPEGYSVSREKKERFSLILESASTNQTSMYLCASSLLAGAYEQYFGPGTRLTVT.

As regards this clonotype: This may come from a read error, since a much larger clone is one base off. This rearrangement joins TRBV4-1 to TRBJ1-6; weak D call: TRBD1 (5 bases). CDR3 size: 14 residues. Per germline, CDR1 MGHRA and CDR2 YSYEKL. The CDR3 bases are TGCGCCAGCAGCCAAGGATGGGGCGATTCACCCCCCCACTTT. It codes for CASSQGWGDSPPHF.

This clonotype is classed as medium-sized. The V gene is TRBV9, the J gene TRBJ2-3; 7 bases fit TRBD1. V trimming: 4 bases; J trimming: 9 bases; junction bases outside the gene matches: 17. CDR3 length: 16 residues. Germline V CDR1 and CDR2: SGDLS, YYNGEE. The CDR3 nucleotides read TGTGCCAGCAGCACCGAGGACAGGAAAAGACCGAGCACGCAGTATTTT. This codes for CASSTEDRKRPSTQYF.

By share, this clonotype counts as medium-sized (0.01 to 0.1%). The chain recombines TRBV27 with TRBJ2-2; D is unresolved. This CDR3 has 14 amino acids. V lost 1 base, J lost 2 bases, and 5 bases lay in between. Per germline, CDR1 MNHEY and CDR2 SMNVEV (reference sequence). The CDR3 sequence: CASSLYSNTGELFF. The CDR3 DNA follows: TGTGCCAGCAGTTTATACTCAAACACCGGGGAGCTGTTTTTT.

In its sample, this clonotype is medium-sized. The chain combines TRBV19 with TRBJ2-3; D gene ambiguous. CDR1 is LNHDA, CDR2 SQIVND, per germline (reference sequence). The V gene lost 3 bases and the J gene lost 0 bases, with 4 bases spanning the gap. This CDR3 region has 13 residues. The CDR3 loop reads CASSMASTDTQYF. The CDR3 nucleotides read TGTGCCAGTAGTATGGCTAGCACAGATACGCAGTATTTT.

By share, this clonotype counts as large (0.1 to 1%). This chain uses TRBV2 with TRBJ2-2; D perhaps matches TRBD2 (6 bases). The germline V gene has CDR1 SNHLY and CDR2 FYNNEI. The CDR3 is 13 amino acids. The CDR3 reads CVGGGLATGELFF. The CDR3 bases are TGTGTGGGAGGCGGCCTAGCGACCGGGGAGCTGTTTTTT.